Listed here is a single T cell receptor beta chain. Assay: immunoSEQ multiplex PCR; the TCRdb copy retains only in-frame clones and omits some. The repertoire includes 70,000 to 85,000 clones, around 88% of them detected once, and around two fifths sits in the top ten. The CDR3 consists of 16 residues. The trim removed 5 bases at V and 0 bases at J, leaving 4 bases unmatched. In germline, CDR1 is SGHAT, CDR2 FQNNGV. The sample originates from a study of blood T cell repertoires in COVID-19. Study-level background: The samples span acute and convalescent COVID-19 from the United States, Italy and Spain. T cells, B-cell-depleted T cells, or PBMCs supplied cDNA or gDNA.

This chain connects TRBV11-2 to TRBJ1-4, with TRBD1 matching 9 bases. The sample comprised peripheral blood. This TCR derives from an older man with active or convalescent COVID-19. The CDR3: CASSTGQGTTNEKLFF. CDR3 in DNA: TGTGCCAGCAGCACGGGACAGGGAACAACTAATGAAAAACTGTTTTTT.